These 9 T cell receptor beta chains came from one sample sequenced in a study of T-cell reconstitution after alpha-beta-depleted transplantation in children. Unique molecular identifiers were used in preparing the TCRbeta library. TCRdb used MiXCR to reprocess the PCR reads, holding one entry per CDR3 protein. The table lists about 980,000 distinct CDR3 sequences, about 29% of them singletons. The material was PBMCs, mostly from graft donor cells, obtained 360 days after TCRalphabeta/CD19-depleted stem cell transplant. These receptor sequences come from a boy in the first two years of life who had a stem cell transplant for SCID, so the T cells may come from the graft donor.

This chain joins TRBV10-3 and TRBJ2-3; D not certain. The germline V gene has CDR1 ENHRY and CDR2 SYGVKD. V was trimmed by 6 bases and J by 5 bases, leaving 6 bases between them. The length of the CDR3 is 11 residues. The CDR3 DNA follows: TGTGCCATCAGCAGACTAGATACGCAGTATTTT. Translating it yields CAISRLDTQYF.

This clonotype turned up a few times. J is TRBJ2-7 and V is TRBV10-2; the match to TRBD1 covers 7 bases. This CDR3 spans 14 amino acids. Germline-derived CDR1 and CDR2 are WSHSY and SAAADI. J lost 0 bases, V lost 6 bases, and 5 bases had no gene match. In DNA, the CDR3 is TGCGCCAGCAGAGAGACAGGGATCTCCTACGAGCAGTACTTC. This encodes CASRETGISYEQYF.

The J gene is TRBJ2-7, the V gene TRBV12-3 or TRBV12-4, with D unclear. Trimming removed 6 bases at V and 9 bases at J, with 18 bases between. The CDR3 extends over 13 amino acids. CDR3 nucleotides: TGTGCCAGCAGGGTAGGGCCCCGCGAACGGCAGTACTTC. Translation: CASRVGPRERQYF.

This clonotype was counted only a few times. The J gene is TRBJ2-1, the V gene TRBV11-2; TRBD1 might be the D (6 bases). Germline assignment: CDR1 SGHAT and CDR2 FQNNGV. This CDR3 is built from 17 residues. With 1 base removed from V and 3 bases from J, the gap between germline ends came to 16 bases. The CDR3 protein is CASSLVGAGSFYNEQFF. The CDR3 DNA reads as TGTGCCAGCAGCTTAGTGGGGGCAGGGAGCTTCTACAATGAGCAGTTCTTC.

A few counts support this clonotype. CDR3 loop: CATTTDISENTEAFF. CDR3 in DNA: TGTGCCACCACCACCGATATTTCCGAGAACACTGAAGCTTTCTTT. The chain is built from TRBV15 and TRBJ1-1; D is unclear. CDR3 length: 15 amino acids. With 7 bases removed from V and 1 base from J, the gap between germline ends came to 16 bases. Germline lookup yields CDR1 LNHNV and CDR2 YYDKDF (reference sequence). Drawing the rest from reference TRBV15 and TRBJ1-1, the complete variable domain is DAMVIQNPRYQVTQFGKPVTLSCSQTLNHNVMYWYQQKSSQAPKLLFHYYDKDFNNEADTPDNFQSRRPNTSFCFLDIRSPGLGDTAMYLCATTTDISENTEAFFGQGTRLTVV.

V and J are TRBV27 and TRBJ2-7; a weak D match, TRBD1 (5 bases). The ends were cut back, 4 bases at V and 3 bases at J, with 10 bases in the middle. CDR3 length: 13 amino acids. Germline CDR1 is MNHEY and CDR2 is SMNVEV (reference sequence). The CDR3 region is CASSWGFSYEQYF. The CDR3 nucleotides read TGTGCCAGCAGTTGGGGCTTCAGCTACGAGCAGTACTTC.

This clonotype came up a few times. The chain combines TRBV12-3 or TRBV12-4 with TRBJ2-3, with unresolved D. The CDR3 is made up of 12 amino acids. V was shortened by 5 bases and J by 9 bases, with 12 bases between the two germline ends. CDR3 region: CASSVPKGTQYF. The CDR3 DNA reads TGTGCCAGCAGTGTTCCAAAAGGAACGCAGTATTTT.

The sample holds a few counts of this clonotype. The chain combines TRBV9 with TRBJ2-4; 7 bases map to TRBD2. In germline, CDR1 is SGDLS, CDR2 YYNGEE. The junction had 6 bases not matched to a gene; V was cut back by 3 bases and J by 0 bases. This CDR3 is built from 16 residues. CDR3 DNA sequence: TGTGCCAGCAGCGGGAGCGGGGCCCTAGCCAAAAACATTCAGTACTTC. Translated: CASSGSGALAKNIQYF.

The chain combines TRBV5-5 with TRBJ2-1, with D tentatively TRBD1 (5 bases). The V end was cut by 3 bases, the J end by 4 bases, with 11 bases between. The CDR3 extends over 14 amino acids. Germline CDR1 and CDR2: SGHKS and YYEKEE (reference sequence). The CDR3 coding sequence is TGTGCCAGCAGCTCCGAACAGGTTTACAATGAGCAGTTCTTC. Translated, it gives CASSSEQVYNEQFF.